This T cell receptor beta chain was sequenced during a study of T cell responses to AZD1222 COVID-19 vaccine. The study, taken as a whole, reports: Across the whole spike, CD4 TCRs peaked at regions 160-218 and 743-854.

Points on this clone: Its specificity is not known.

Trimming took 7 bases from V and 0 from J, leaving 13 bases between them. This CDR3 is 14 amino acids long. The germline gives CDR1 SNHLY, CDR2 FYNNEI. Using immunoSEQ multiplex PCR, the repertoire was profiled, and TCRdb retains in-frame clones only, with some absent. The repertoire consists of around 130,000 clones, with approximately 83% occurring once and the leading ten covering around 1.6%. The clonotype comes from an adult in good health. This specimen consisted of peripheral blood, obtained on day 0 of AZD1222 vaccination. The V call is TRBV2, the J call TRBJ2-7; D tentatively fits TRBD1 or TRBD2 (5 bases each). CDR3 sequence (DNA): TGTGCCAGCAACTCGGGGCTGAGCTCCTACGAGCAGTACTTC. This translates into CASNSGLSSYEQYF.